The sample holds many counts of the clone carrying this TCR beta chain. What it recognizes is unknown. TCRdb processed the reads anew with MiXCR; each CDR3 protein has one entry. The sample lists some 150,000 distinct CDR3 sequences, around 22% occurring once. The CDR3 consists of 12 residues. The germline V and J ends were trimmed by 5 bases and 4 bases, with 8 bases remaining between them. The data derive from a study of T cell repertoires in cytomegalovirus infection. Overall study results and limits: In two of eight donors, the top clonotype was HLA-C-restricted CMV-specific. Carriers of CMV and the relevant HLA type were discriminated by public TCR beta frequency.

What was sequenced was PBMCs. The sequence derives from a human donor in good health (CMV status not recorded). Some clones in this sample may be carry-over from other donors' samples. The chain recombines TRBV12-3 or TRBV12-4 with TRBJ1-2; D possibly corresponds to TRBD1 (5 bases). The CDR3 sequence is CASSTGAYGYTF. As DNA, the CDR3 is TGTGCCAGCAGTACCGGGGCCTATGGCTACACCTTC.